These T cell receptor beta chains were read from a single sample in a study of CD8 T cell repertoires and HIV-1 epitope variants. The table came from immunoSEQ multiplex PCR; TCRdb's copy has only in-frame clones and leaves some out. The sample shows 5,000 to 6,500 clones, roughly 68% of them seen only once. Their antigens remain unidentified. The sequencing input was cultured CD8+ T cells derived from PBMCs. These TCRs come from a male donor with HIV. The conserved cysteine and the conserved F or W are not part of the CDR3 here. Each record gives: J gene, V gene, CDR3 protein.

TRBJ1-2,TRBV4-3,ASSQSRGLNYGYT
TRBJ2-5,TRBV27,ASSLSSGEPPKTQY
TRBJ1-5,TRBV6-6,ASSYSRQGNEPQH
TRBJ1-2,TRBV11-1,ASSLGGTGTFYGYT
TRBJ1-1,TRBV15,ATSRDFWGTEAF
TRBJ1-2,TRBV27,ASSSGLGYT
TRBJ2-2,TRBV4-2,ASSQGQNTGELF
TRBJ1-2,TRBV25-1,ASSRQLGKTYGYT
TRBJ1-5,TRBV11-2,ASSLAVGNQPQH
TRBJ2-3,TRBV27,ASSPRLDTQY
TRBJ2-7,TRBV19,ARTGVTYEQY
TRBJ1-4,TRBV21-1,ASSKAHRGAKDEKLF
TRBJ1-2,TRBV27,ASSLTGTGYT
TRBJ2-3,TRBV9,ASSVAIGNRDRVTDTQY
TRBJ1-6,TRBV5-4,ASSLGRGLTPLH
TRBJ1-6,TRBV7-9,ASSQSSYNSPLH
TRBJ2-2,TRBV9,ASSPGPSGGDSNTGELF
TRBJ2-5,TRBV7-9,ASSALDEQY
TRBJ2-7,TRBV5-1,ASSHGQGYEQY
TRBJ2-3,TRBV19,AKLLGQSTDTQY
TRBJ2-2,TRBV9,ASSPNTGELF
TRBJ2-1,TRBV7-2,ASSLSTGNEQF
TRBJ1-6,TRBV4-3,ASSQEGRQSNNSPLH
TRBJ2-3,TRBV18,ASSLLEGSGTDTQY
TRBJ2-5,TRBV5-5,ASSSAGIDQETQY